This TCR beta chain was recorded in a study of shared clonotypes between healthy human individuals. Germline V lookup: CDR1 SGHNT, CDR2 YYREEE (reference sequence). This CDR3 contains 15 residues. Trimming took 3 bases from V and 8 from J, leaving 15 bases between them. TCRdb keeps only in-frame clones here, not all; method: immunoSEQ multiplex PCR. The profile shows around 2.5 million clones, 93% of them singletons. This chain joins TRBV5-4 and TRBJ1-6; TRBD1 is a possible D gene (6 bases). The sample was naive CD4+ T cells from PBMCs. The subset is: CD45RA+ positively selected. This sequence was found in a man aged 18 to 29 in good health. Some clones in this sample may be carry-over from other donors' samples. CDR3 residues: CASSSGQSLDSPLHF. CDR3 coding DNA: TGTGCCAGCAGCTCAGGACAGTCCCTAGATTCACCCCTCCACTTT.